This T cell receptor (beta chain) was sequenced during a study of blood T cell repertoires in COVID-19. Measured with immunoSEQ multiplex PCR; TCRdb has only the in-frame clones, and not every one. Counted here are 250,000 to 300,000 clones, around four fifths occurring once; the ten biggest clones make up around 4.2%. This receptor was identified in a man in his sixties with acute or convalescent COVID-19. Sample: peripheral blood.

CDR3 loop: CASSPLVGGGNTEAFF. DNA for the CDR3: TGTGCCAGCTCACCCTTGGTTGGGGGAGGGAACACTGAAGCTTTCTTT. The rearrangement uses TRBV18 and TRBJ1-1, with D maybe TRBD1 (5 bases). Germline V gene sequence: CDR1 KGHSH, CDR2 LQKENI. The ends were cut back, 3 bases at V and 1 base at J, with 15 bases in the middle. The CDR3 runs 16 residues.